The 10 T cell receptor delta chains listed next were all sequenced from one sample in a study of Vδ1+ human thymocytes. Points from the study as a whole: Highly polyclonal TRG and TRD repertoires with Gaussian CDR3 length distributions appeared in thymus.

Sequences come from RNA converted to cDNA by reverse transcription. CDR3 amplicons came from multiplex PCR with pooled V-gene forward and constant-region reverse primers. TCRdb re-identified clones in the multiplex PCR reads via CATT. The sample holds 20,000 to 25,000 delta-chain clones, 7% to 8.5% seen once. Antigen specificity for these receptors is unknown. The sample comprised Vdelta1+ gamma-delta thymocytes from the thymus. Specified subset: FACS-sorted CD3+ TCRalphabeta- TCRVdelta1+ TCRVdelta2- thymocytes. These receptors originate from a child younger than two who had congenital heart surgery.

This clone has just a few counts. One end of the junction does not line up with germline, which may come from a read error. The rearrangement uses TRDV1 and TRDJ1; a weak D match, TRDD2 (6 bases). CDR1 is TSWWSYY and CDR2 is QGS in the germline V gene. The CDR3 length is 20 residues. The CDR3 region is CALGGCAFPICPVYTDKPIF. CDR3 sequence (DNA): TGTGCTCTTGGGGGGTGCGCCTTCCCCATATGCCCCGTGTACACCGATAAACCCATCTTT.

This clone has a handful of counts. This chain joins TRDV1 and TRDJ1; D assignment may be TRDD2 or TRDD3 (6 bases each). Germline CDR1 reads TSWWSYY; CDR2 reads QGS. V was cut by 3 bases and J by 0 bases, with 26 bases left in between. The CDR3 is 20 residues long. In nucleotides, the CDR3 is TGTGCTCTTGGGGAGTCGCGCTTCCTTACGTTTTGGGGGTACACCGATAAACTCATCTTT. It specifies CALGESRFLTFWGYTDKLIF.

The genes are TRDV1 and TRDJ1; no clear D. V gave up 2 bases and J gave up 0 bases, with 10 bases separating them. Germline V gene sequence: CDR1 TSWWSYY, CDR2 QGS. The CDR3 contains 15 residues. The CDR3 nucleotides are TGTGCTCTTGGGGAAGCCTCCGGGGACACCGATAAACTCATCTTT. Translated: CALGEASGDTDKLIF.

J is TRDJ1 and V is TRDV1; D not resolved. This CDR3 is 14 amino acids long. Germline lookup yields CDR1 TSWWSYY and CDR2 QGS. V was pared by 0 bases and J by 2 bases, with 7 bases between. DNA for the CDR3: TGTGCTCTTGGGGAACTTAAGACTACCGATAAACTCATCTTT. It translates to CALGELKTTDKLIF.

This clone was picked up a small number of times. The gene calls are TRDV1 and TRDJ2, with D possibly TRDD3 on 5 matching bases. The germline V and J ends were trimmed by 1 base and 4 bases, with 10 bases remaining between them. The length of the CDR3 is 15 residues. The germline V gene encodes CDR1 TSWWSYY and CDR2 QGS. CDR3 sequence reads: CALGEPSLGTAQLFF. The CDR3 nucleotides read TGTGCTCTTGGGGAACCATCCCTGGGGACAGCACAACTCTTCTTT.

A remark on this clone: This sample includes further DNA sequences coding for the same CDR3. The J gene is TRDJ1, the V gene TRDV1, with D possibly TRDD3 on 6 matching bases. The CDR3 is 16 residues long. Between the trimmed V and J ends, which lost 1 base and 2 bases, there was a span of 14 bases. The germline V gene has CDR1 TSWWSYY and CDR2 QGS. The CDR3 coding sequence is TGTGCTCTTGGGGAACCCAAAAAAGGGGATACCGATAAACTCATCTTT. Translating gives CALGEPKKGDTDKLIF.

This clone was detected only a few times. V is TRDV1 and J is TRDJ1; 8 nucleotides match TRDD3. Germline V lookup: CDR1 TSWWSYY, CDR2 QGS. This CDR3 comprises 18 residues. J lost 1 base, V lost 5 bases, and 15 bases had no gene match. CDR3 nucleotide sequence: TGTGCTCTTGGGATGAGAGGGTCTGGGGATACAACCACCGATAAACTCATCTTT. Translation gives CALGMRGSGDTTTDKLIF.

The rearrangement links TRDV1 to TRDJ1, with D hard to call. CDR1 and CDR2 (germline): TSWWSYY, QGS. This CDR3 region has 14 residues. Trimming cost V 0 bases and J 0 bases, with 5 bases left between them. CDR3 in amino acids: CALGELWYTDKLIF. In DNA, the CDR3 is TGTGCTCTTGGGGAACTGTGGTACACCGATAAACTCATCTTT.

This chain connects TRDV2 to TRDJ3, with no clear D. Germline V lookup: CDR1 GEAIGNYY, CDR2 EKD. The CDR3 consists of 18 residues. The chain's CDR3 is CSPGVNRPSSWDTRQMFF. CDR3 bases: TGTTCGCCCGGGGTCAACCGGCCTAGCTCCTGGGACACCCGACAGATGTTTTTC.

This clone has just a few counts. In the same sample, other DNA sequences code for this CDR3. The chain combines TRDV1 with TRDJ1; D may be TRDD3 (5 bases). The length of the CDR3 is 17 residues. Germline V gene data show CDR1 as TSWWSYY and CDR2 as QGS. With 4 bases removed from V and 0 bases from J, the gap between germline ends came to 18 bases. As DNA, the CDR3 is TGTGCTCTTGGGGCCCCCCTAAGGGGGTTGTACACCGATAAACTCATCTTT. Translated, it gives CALGAPLRGLYTDKLIF.